This T cell receptor (beta chain) is from a study of T cell repertoires in cytomegalovirus infection. Study information: Public signatures in TCR beta pointed to CMV infection and matching HLA type.

TCRdb recomputed calls from the reads with MiXCR, one row per CDR3 protein. The data hold some 450,000 distinct CDR3 sequences, with about a third observed a single time. The table lists this clonotype with many counts. The V end lost 1 base, the J end lost 0 bases, and 13 bases lay between the germline ends. CDR1 SGHVS and CDR2 FQNEAQ come from the germline V gene. The CDR3 has 17 residues. This TCR was recovered from a human donor in good health (CMV status not recorded). Some clones in this sample may be carry-over from other donors' samples. This chain joins TRBV7-8 and TRBJ2-1; D possibly corresponds to TRBD2 (6 bases). Material for sequencing was PBMCs. CDR3 residues: CASSLGPGGGSYNEQFF. DNA for the CDR3: TGTGCCAGCAGCTTAGGTCCCGGGGGAGGCTCCTACAATGAGCAGTTCTTC.